These T cell receptor beta chains were read from a single sample in a study of response to subunit inactivated influenza vaccine. MiXCR was run by TCRdb on the RT-PCR reads, yielding one entry per CDR3 protein. Of 500,000 to 600,000 distinct CDR3 sequences listed, approximately 11% are singletons. These data were likewise used in another study, on T cells expressing NK-cell markers.

Sequenced here: PBMCs from blood, sampled on the day of vaccination. These receptors all stem from a man between 45 and 60 years old who received an inactivated influenza vaccine. The CDR3 runs from the conserved cysteine through the conserved F or W. Fields, in order: J gene, V gene, clone size, CDR3 protein. Size is omitted from some rows. Given values are once, few, many or a class for expanded clones.

J gene: TRBJ1-1; V gene: TRBV10-3; clone size: many; CDR3 protein: CAISESWTNTEAFF
J gene: TRBJ2-1; V gene: TRBV27; clone size: .; CDR3 protein: CASSLSVRAGVYNEQFF
J gene: TRBJ2-3; V gene: TRBV7-9; clone size: few; CDR3 protein: CSGSVDTQYF
J gene: TRBJ2-7; V gene: TRBV4-3; clone size: .; CDR3 protein: CASSQGSGRGSIEQYF
J gene: TRBJ2-7; V gene: TRBV4-1; clone size: many; CDR3 protein: CASSQDPPGRTYEQYF
J gene: TRBJ1-1; V gene: TRBV4-2; clone size: many; CDR3 protein: CASSQEQGPNAEAFF
J gene: TRBJ2-7; V gene: TRBV6-1; clone size: .; CDR3 protein: CASSSGTTTYEQYF
J gene: TRBJ2-5; V gene: TRBV11-2; clone size: few; CDR3 protein: CASSSRTSGETQYF
J gene: TRBJ2-7; V gene: TRBV28; clone size: .; CDR3 protein: CASSHLGGVGEQYF
J gene: TRBJ2-7; V gene: TRBV15; clone size: .; CDR3 protein: CATSREGGGSYEQYF
J gene: TRBJ2-7; V gene: TRBV18; clone size: .; CDR3 protein: CASSESTGSHEQYF
J gene: TRBJ2-7; V gene: TRBV4-2; clone size: .; CDR3 protein: CASSPRAGQYYEQYF
J gene: TRBJ2-3; V gene: TRBV29-1; clone size: .; CDR3 protein: CSARVRSGDTQYF
J gene: TRBJ1-1; V gene: TRBV15; clone size: few; CDR3 protein: CATSDYTGLNTEAFF
J gene: TRBJ2-2; V gene: TRBV4-3; clone size: .; CDR3 protein: CASSQETPTGATGELFF
J gene: TRBJ2-3; V gene: TRBV4-2; clone size: few; CDR3 protein: CASSPDRDPDTQYF
J gene: TRBJ2-3; V gene: TRBV28; clone size: few; CDR3 protein: CASTPIVSTDTQYF
J gene: TRBJ2-7; V gene: TRBV20-1; clone size: few; CDR3 protein: CSATPGTPYEQYF
J gene: TRBJ1-1; V gene: TRBV10-1; clone size: .; CDR3 protein: CASAWSGGTEAFF
J gene: TRBJ2-3; V gene: TRBV5-1; clone size: few; CDR3 protein: CASSPELAGSTDTQYF
J gene: TRBJ1-1; V gene: TRBV6-2/TRBV6-3; clone size: .; CDR3 protein: CASSYPPYLAGANTEAFF
J gene: TRBJ2-1; V gene: TRBV6-2/TRBV6-3; clone size: few; CDR3 protein: CASSYGAGTYNEQFF
J gene: TRBJ2-3; V gene: TRBV2; clone size: few; CDR3 protein: CASSADPRSGTDTQYF
J gene: TRBJ2-3; V gene: TRBV5-1; clone size: few; CDR3 protein: CASSGGAGALDTQYF
J gene: TRBJ1-1; V gene: TRBV4-3; clone size: few; CDR3 protein: CASSQDRRTEAFF
J gene: TRBJ1-5; V gene: TRBV20-1; clone size: few; CDR3 protein: CSAPRIGAGQPQHF
J gene: TRBJ1-1; V gene: TRBV6-2/TRBV6-3; clone size: .; CDR3 protein: CASSYAGIPSEAFF
J gene: TRBJ2-1; V gene: TRBV20-1; clone size: few; CDR3 protein: CSARAFRPSGNAYNEQFF
J gene: TRBJ2-7; V gene: TRBV20-1; clone size: .; CDR3 protein: CSARLGFGAYEQYF
J gene: TRBJ2-1; V gene: TRBV28; clone size: .; CDR3 protein: CASYESSPSSYNEQFF
J gene: TRBJ1-4; V gene: TRBV6-5; clone size: many; CDR3 protein: CASSSSGQVYKLFF
J gene: TRBJ1-2; V gene: TRBV12-3/TRBV12-4; clone size: few; CDR3 protein: CASSPGQGPYGYTF
J gene: TRBJ2-7; V gene: TRBV12-3/TRBV12-4; clone size: many; CDR3 protein: CASSLQLANYEQYF
J gene: TRBJ1-1; V gene: TRBV18; clone size: .; CDR3 protein: CASSPGDSLNTEAFF
J gene: TRBJ2-7; V gene: TRBV12-3/TRBV12-4; clone size: many; CDR3 protein: CASRTGTSIYEQYF
J gene: TRBJ2-7; V gene: TRBV28; clone size: .; CDR3 protein: CASSLYPGGVYEQYF
J gene: TRBJ2-7; V gene: TRBV11-2; clone size: .; CDR3 protein: CASSYGSLLYEQYF
J gene: TRBJ2-3; V gene: TRBV6-5; clone size: .; CDR3 protein: CASSYDGRGGPGDTQYF
J gene: TRBJ2-7; V gene: TRBV20-1; clone size: few; CDR3 protein: CSAQGRLGYEQYF
J gene: TRBJ2-1; V gene: TRBV7-8; clone size: .; CDR3 protein: CASSLLGLAHNEQSF
J gene: TRBJ2-7; V gene: TRBV15; clone size: few; CDR3 protein: CATSRDSTNYEQYF
J gene: TRBJ2-7; V gene: TRBV20-1; clone size: .; CDR3 protein: CSAREDRGSYEQYF
J gene: TRBJ1-4; V gene: TRBV5-5; clone size: .; CDR3 protein: CASSPKYATNEKLFF
J gene: TRBJ1-3; V gene: TRBV7-9; clone size: few; CDR3 protein: CASSFSTSGNTIYF
J gene: TRBJ2-5; V gene: TRBV6-1; clone size: .; CDR3 protein: CASRGLAGGPKTQYF
J gene: TRBJ2-7; V gene: TRBV7-6; clone size: many; CDR3 protein: CASSGSGSKSYEQYF